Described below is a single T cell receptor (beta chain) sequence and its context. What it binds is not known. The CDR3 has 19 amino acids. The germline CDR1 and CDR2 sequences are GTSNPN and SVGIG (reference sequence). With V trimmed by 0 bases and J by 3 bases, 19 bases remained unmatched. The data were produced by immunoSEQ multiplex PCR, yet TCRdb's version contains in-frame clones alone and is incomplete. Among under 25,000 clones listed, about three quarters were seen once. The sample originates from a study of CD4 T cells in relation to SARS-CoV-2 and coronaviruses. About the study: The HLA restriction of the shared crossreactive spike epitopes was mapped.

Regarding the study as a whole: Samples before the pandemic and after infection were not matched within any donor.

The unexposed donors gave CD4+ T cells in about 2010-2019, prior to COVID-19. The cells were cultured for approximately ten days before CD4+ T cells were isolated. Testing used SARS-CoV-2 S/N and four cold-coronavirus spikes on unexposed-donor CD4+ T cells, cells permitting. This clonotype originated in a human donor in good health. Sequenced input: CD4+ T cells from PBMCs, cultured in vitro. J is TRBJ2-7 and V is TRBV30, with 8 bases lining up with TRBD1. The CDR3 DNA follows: TGTGCCTGGAGTGTAAAGGGCAGGGGGCCGGAGGCTTGGAGCTACGAGCAGTACTTC. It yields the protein CAWSVKGRGPEAWSYEQYF.